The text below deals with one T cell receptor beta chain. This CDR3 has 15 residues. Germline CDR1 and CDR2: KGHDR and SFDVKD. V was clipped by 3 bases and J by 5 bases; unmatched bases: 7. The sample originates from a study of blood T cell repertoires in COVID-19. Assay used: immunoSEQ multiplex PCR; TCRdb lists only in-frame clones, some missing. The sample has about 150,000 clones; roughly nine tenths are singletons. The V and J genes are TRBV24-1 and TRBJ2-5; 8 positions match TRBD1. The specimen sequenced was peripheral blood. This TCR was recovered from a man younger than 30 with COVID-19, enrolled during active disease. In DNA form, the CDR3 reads TGTGCCACCAGTGATCTCCGGGACAGGCGGGAGACCCAGTACTTC. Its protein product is CATSDLRDRRETQYF.